The 23 T cell receptor beta chains reported below all come from one sample, sequenced in a study of response to subunit inactivated influenza vaccine. One entry per CDR3 protein results from TCRdb running MiXCR on the RT-PCR reads. The sample lists more than 400,000 distinct CDR3 sequences, 6% to 9% occurring once. Sequenced material: PBMCs from blood, taken around 25 months after vaccination. These receptors all stem from a man between 50 and 70 years old who received an inactivated influenza vaccine.

This clonotype was seen ten or more times. This chain uses TRBV27 with TRBJ2-1; the D gene is possibly TRBD2 (5 bases). The CDR3 spans 16 residues. V was trimmed by 5 bases and J by 1 base, leaving 15 bases between them. CDR1 is MNHEY, CDR2 SMNVEV, per germline (reference sequence). DNA for the CDR3: TGTGCCAGCAGTATCACTAGGGTATCTTCCTACAATGAGCAGTTCTTC. Translating it yields CASSITRVSSYNEQFF.

The J gene is TRBJ1-1, the V gene TRBV29-1, with D unclear. The CDR3 runs 14 residues. Germline V gene data show CDR1 as SQVTM and CDR2 as ANQGSEA. V was clipped by 5 bases and J by 1 base, with 14 bases between them. The CDR3 nucleotides are TGCAGCGTTTTGGGTTTCTCAGGGAACACTGAAGCTTTCTTT. This gives the protein CSVLGFSGNTEAFF.

This clonotype was seen only a few times. The chain joins TRBV20-1 to TRBJ2-7, with 13 nucleotides matching TRBD2. Germline V CDR1 and CDR2: DFQATT, SNEGSKA (reference sequence). J gave up 0 bases and V 6 bases, and 5 bases lay outside the gene matches. There are 15 residues in the CDR3. For the CDR3, the DNA is TGCAGTGCCATGGGACTAGCGGGATACTCCTACGAGCAGTACTTC. Encoded protein: CSAMGLAGYSYEQYF.

The V and J genes are TRBV7-2 and TRBJ1-2; D unresolved. The germline V gene encodes CDR1 SGHTA and CDR2 FQGNSA. The V end lost 1 base, the J end lost 7 bases, and 10 bases lay between the germline ends. The CDR3 is 13 amino acids. The CDR3 DNA sequence: TGTGCCAGCAGCTTAGGCCAGGAAAGTGGCTACACCTTC. It specifies CASSLGQESGYTF.

This clonotype was detected only a few times. This chain uses TRBV12-3 or TRBV12-4 with TRBJ1-1, with D possibly being TRBD1 (5 bases). V lost 7 bases to trimming and J lost 6 bases, with 15 bases between them. The length of the CDR3 is 13 residues. DNA of the CDR3: TGTGCCAGCAACCTGTGGGGGATTGCTGAAGCTTTCTTT. It encodes CASNLWGIAEAFF.

This clonotype was seen repeatedly, ten times or more. This chain connects TRBV20-1 to TRBJ2-1, with TRBD2 matching over 13 bases. Germline CDR1 DFQATT, CDR2 SNEGSKA (reference sequence). The V segment lost 5 bases and the J segment 3 bases; nucleotides outside the gene matches: 4. The CDR3 is 15 residues long. The DNA for the CDR3 is TGCAGTGCTCAGGGACTAGCGGGAATCTACAATGAGCAGTTCTTC. Amino acids: CSAQGLAGIYNEQFF.

The chain couples TRBV20-1 to TRBJ1-2; no reliable D call. The CDR3 spans 13 residues. V was cut by 0 bases and J by 2 bases, with 7 bases left in between. The V gene's germline CDR1 is DFQATT and CDR2 SNEGSKA (reference sequence). In DNA, the CDR3 is TGCAGTGCTAGAGAAGGTGGAAACTATGGCTACACCTTC. Translated, it gives CSAREGGNYGYTF.

With respect to this clonotype: A read error may be the cause here, since a much bigger clone is one base away. This chain connects TRBV28 to TRBJ2-5; D remains ambiguous. The CDR3 spans 14 residues. Trimming stripped 5 bases from V and 1 base from J, with 11 bases between. Germline lookup yields CDR1 MDHEN and CDR2 SYDVKM. The CDR3 region is CASSRRGRQETQYF. The DNA for the CDR3 is TGTGCCAGCAGTCGACGCGGACGCCAAGAGACCCAGTACTTC.

This clonotype was counted many times. This sequence joins TRBV29-1 and TRBJ2-1; 8 nucleotides line up with TRBD1. Unmatched junction bases numbered 12, after V lost 5 bases and J lost 6 bases. CDR3 length: 15 residues. Looked up from germline, CDR1 is SQVTM and CDR2 is ANQGSEA. The CDR3 DNA reads TGCAGCGTTCGTCCTACGGGACAGGTAATCAATGAGCAGTTCTTC. It encodes CSVRPTGQVINEQFF.

In this sample, this clonotype turned up a few times. CDR3 coding DNA: TGTGCCAGCAGTGAAGCGGTGGGCAGGGTAGCCGAGCAGTACTTC. Protein: CASSEAVGRVAEQYF. The rearrangement joins TRBV6-1 to TRBJ2-7; perhaps TRBD1 as D (5 bases). The CDR3 is 15 amino acids. V dropped 0 bases and J dropped 6 bases, with 15 bases sitting between them. Germline assignment: CDR1 MNHNS and CDR2 SASEGT.

This clonotype has just a few counts. V and J are TRBV4-3 and TRBJ2-7, with TRBD2 as a possible D gene (5 bases). CDR1 LGHNA and CDR2 YSLEER come from the germline V gene. The V end lost 0 bases, the J end lost 4 bases, and 10 bases lay between the germline ends. The CDR3 sequence is 14 residues long. The DNA for the CDR3 is TGCGCCAGCAGCCAAGATCAGGACTCATACGAGCAGTACTTC. Translation: CASSQDQDSYEQYF.

The chain links TRBV4-2 to TRBJ2-3; D is perhaps TRBD1 or TRBD2 (6 bases each). CDR3 size: 15 residues. V was clipped by 6 bases and J by 2 bases, with 15 bases between them. CDR1 LGHNA and CDR2 YNFKEQ come from the germline V gene. The CDR3 DNA sequence: TGTGCCAGCAGACGCGGGACACTCAACACAGATACGCAGTATTTT. Protein sequence: CASRRGTLNTDTQYF.

This clonotype was counted ten times or more. The rearrangement joins TRBV29-1 to TRBJ1-5; D perhaps matches TRBD1 (5 bases). The V and J ends lost 7 bases and 4 bases respectively, with 14 bases between them. Germline CDR1 and CDR2: SQVTM and ANQGSEA. This CDR3 has 13 residues. CDR3 nucleotides: TGCAGCGCTACTACAGGTGGGAATCAGCCCCAGCATTTT. This codes for CSATTGGNQPQHF.

This clonotype has a count of ten or more. The rearrangement joins TRBV29-1 to TRBJ2-7; D possibly corresponds to TRBD1 (6 bases). The CDR3 runs to 13 residues. Deletions cut 5 bases from V and 1 base from J, with 12 bases between. From germline, CDR1 is SQVTM and CDR2 ANQGSEA. Here the CDR3 reads CSVTGTQSYEQYF. The DNA for the CDR3 is TGCAGCGTTACCGGGACACAGTCCTACGAGCAGTACTTC.

The gene calls are TRBV20-1 and TRBJ2-5; a possible D gene is TRBD1 (5 bases). Trimming removed 1 base at V and 4 bases at J, with 13 bases between. CDR1 DFQATT and CDR2 SNEGSKA come from the germline V gene (reference sequence). The CDR3 consists of 14 residues. The CDR3 nucleotides read TGCAGTGCTAGAGGTTTCGTGGGGCCAGAGACCCAGTACTTC. Residues: CSARGFVGPETQYF.

This clonotype was seen repeatedly, ten times or more. The chain recombines TRBV2 with TRBJ2-1, with 8 bases matching TRBD2. The CDR3 consists of 14 residues. Losses at the gene ends were 8 bases for V and 0 bases for J; bases not matched to a gene: 3. Germline CDR1 SNHLY, CDR2 FYNNEI. CDR3 region: CASQTSGSYNEQFF. The CDR3 coding sequence is TGTGCCAGCCAAACTAGCGGCTCCTACAATGAGCAGTTCTTC.

This clonotype turned up a few times. The rearrangement joins TRBV27 to TRBJ2-2; D remains unclear. The CDR3 loop spans 12 amino acids. The germline V gene has CDR1 MNHEY and CDR2 SMNVEV (reference sequence). V dropped 3 bases and J dropped 8 bases, with 7 bases sitting between them. The chain's CDR3 is CASSFSIGELFF. The CDR3 nucleotides are TGTGCCAGCAGTTTTTCGATTGGGGAGCTGTTTTTT.

In this sample, this clonotype turned up a few times. The chain combines TRBV5-5 with TRBJ1-4; a weak D match, TRBD1 (5 bases). CDR3 size: 15 residues. Trimming took off 3 bases at V and 0 bases at J, with 9 bases between the two ends. CDR1 and CDR2 from the germline V gene are SGHKS and YYEKEE (reference sequence). CDR3 nucleotides: TGTGCCAGCAGCTATGACAGTTCAACTAATGAAAAACTGTTTTTT. It is translated as CASSYDSSTNEKLFF.

This clonotype was seen many times. V and J are TRBV6-1 and TRBJ2-2; 10 nucleotides match TRBD2. Germline V CDR1 and CDR2: MNHNS, SASEGT. V was clipped by 6 bases and J by 4 bases; unmatched bases: 5. The CDR3 consists of 15 residues. The CDR3 loop reads CASRTSGTGTGELFF. The CDR3 region has the DNA TGTGCCAGCAGAACTAGCGGGACTGGCACCGGGGAGCTGTTTTTT.

This clonotype was detected a few times. The rearrangement joins TRBV14 to TRBJ2-3; D ambiguous. This CDR3 spans 14 amino acids. Germline loops: CDR1 SGHDN, CDR2 FVKESK. With 4 bases removed from V and 4 bases from J, the gap between germline ends came to 12 bases. CDR3 region: CASSLLWAADTQYF. DNA for the CDR3: TGTGCCAGCAGCCTCCTTTGGGCCGCAGATACGCAGTATTTT.

This clonotype was seen a few times. The chain links TRBV15 to TRBJ2-3, with 11 bases identical to TRBD2. The CDR3 length is 16 residues. V lost 4 bases to trimming and J lost 12 bases; unmatched junction nucleotides: 15. From germline, CDR1 is LNHNV and CDR2 YYDKDF (reference sequence). CDR3 sequence (DNA): TGTGCCACCAGCAAACTAGCGGGAGCTGAATGGAGGGTACAGTATTTT. Its translation: CATSKLAGAEWRVQYF.

This clonotype has more than one count but fewer than ten. The J gene is TRBJ2-3, the V gene TRBV7-9, with no clear D. The CDR3 spans 13 residues. V was trimmed by 3 bases and J by 4 bases, leaving 8 bases between them. The germline V gene encodes CDR1 SEHNR and CDR2 FQNEAQ (reference sequence). This chain's CDR3 is CASSFLSADTQYF. The CDR3, as DNA: TGTGCCAGCAGCTTCCTATCGGCAGATACGCAGTATTTT.

This clonotype was found many times. V is TRBV12-3 or TRBV12-4 and J is TRBJ2-2; TRBD2 matches 7 bases. Trimming cost V 6 bases and J 1 base; bases outside gene matches: 8. This CDR3 comprises 16 residues. The CDR3 region has the DNA TGTGCCAGCAGCATCCGACTAGCACTGAACACCGGGGAGCTGTTTTTT. Translation gives CASSIRLALNTGELFF.